Ten or more counts support the clone carrying this T cell receptor beta chain. Antigen: not known. This specimen comes from a study of T cell repertoires in cytomegalovirus infection. The overall study: The public TCR beta signatures pointed to both CMV infection and matching HLA type.

Whole-study results and caveats: CMV-specific TCR beta clonotypes restricted by HLA-C were the ones dominating the ex vivo response. Cumulated frequencies of public TCR beta families served to identify carriers of CMV plus the relevant HLA.

One entry per CDR3 protein, called by TCRdb with MiXCR from the reads. The sample holds 200,000 to 300,000 distinct CDR3 sequences, more than 9% seen once. Trimming pared 4 bases from V and 8 bases from J, leaving 10 bases between. The CDR3 extends over 12 amino acids. CDR1 is SGHTA and CDR2 is FQGNSA in the germline V gene. The chain has TRBV7-2 and TRBJ2-3; D not certain. The TCR was taken from a human donor in good health (CMV status not recorded). Some clones in this sample may be carry-over from other donors' samples. The sample was PBMCs. DNA of the CDR3: TGTGCCAGCAGCTCCCTAGTTGCTACGCAGTATTTT. Protein: CASSSLVATQYF.